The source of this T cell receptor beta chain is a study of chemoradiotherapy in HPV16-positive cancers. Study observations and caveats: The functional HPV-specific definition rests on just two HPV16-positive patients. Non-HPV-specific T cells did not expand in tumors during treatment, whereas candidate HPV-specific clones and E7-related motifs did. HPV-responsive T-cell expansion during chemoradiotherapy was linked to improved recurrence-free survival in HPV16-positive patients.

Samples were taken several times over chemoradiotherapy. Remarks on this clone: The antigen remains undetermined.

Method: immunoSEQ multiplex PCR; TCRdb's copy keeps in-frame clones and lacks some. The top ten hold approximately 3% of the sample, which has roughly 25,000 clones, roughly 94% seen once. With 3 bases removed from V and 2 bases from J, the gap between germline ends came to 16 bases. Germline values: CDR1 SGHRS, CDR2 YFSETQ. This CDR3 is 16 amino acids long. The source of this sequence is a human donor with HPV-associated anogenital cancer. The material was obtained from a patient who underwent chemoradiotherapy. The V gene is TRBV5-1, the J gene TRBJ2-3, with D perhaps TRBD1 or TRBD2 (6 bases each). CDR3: CASSSGANAVTDTQYF. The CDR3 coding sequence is TGCGCCAGCAGCTCGGGGGCCAACGCCGTCACAGATACGCAGTATTTT.